The rows below give T cell receptor beta chains drawn from one sample of a study of cytomegalovirus exposure and HLA in healthy donors. Repertoires were generated with immunoSEQ multiplex PCR, while TCRdb's copy carries only in-frame clones and drops some. The table includes around 40,000 clones, around two thirds detected once. The source material was PBMCs. All receptors come from a woman in her 30s in good health and CMV-seronegative. Each CDR3 is given with its conserved first and last residue. The D gene is left open where the match is weak. Clone size appears in some rows only: once, few, many, or a class for an expanded clone.

V	D	J	size	CDR3	DNA
TRBV6-5	TRBD2	TRBJ2-3	-	CASSYRAGGVDTQYF	TGTGCCAGCAGCTACCGAGCGGGAGGGGTAGATACGCAGTATTTT
TRBV5-1	TRBD2	TRBJ2-7	-	CASSLGPSGMSSYEQYF	TGCGCCAGCAGCTTGGGTCCTAGCGGGATGTCCTCCTACGAGCAGTACTTC
TRBV6-5	-	TRBJ1-5	few	CASSYSGGGNQPQHF	TGTGCCAGCAGTTACAGTGGGGGGGGCAATCAGCCCCAGCATTTT
TRBV2	-	TRBJ2-5	-	CASSQQVQETQYF	TGTGCCAGCAGTCAACAGGTCCAAGAGACCCAGTACTTC
TRBV30	-	TRBJ2-5	-	CAWSVQEQETQYF	TGTGCCTGGAGTGTACAGGAGCAAGAGACCCAGTACTTC
TRBV2	TRBD2	TRBJ2-4	few	CASIGVGTSKNIQYF	TGTGCCAGCATAGGGGTTGGGACTAGCAAAAACATTCAGTACTTC
TRBV7-6	TRBD1	TRBJ2-7	few	CASSLAGTGSYEQYF	TGTGCCAGCAGCTTAGCGGGGACAGGATCCTACGAGCAGTACTTC
TRBV29-1	TRBD2	TRBJ2-1	-	CSGGLAGTYNEQFF	TGCAGCGGGGGACTAGCGGGTACTTACAATGAGCAGTTCTTC
TRBV28	TRBD1	TRBJ1-5	-	CASSWLGQGGNQPQHF	TGTGCCAGCAGTTGGCTAGGACAGGGAGGAAATCAGCCCCAGCATTTT
TRBV14	-	TRBJ1-1	-	CASSLQTGNTEAFF	TGTGCCAGCAGCCTCCAGACAGGGAACACTGAAGCTTTCTTT
TRBV9	TRBD2	TRBJ2-5	-	CASRVGLAGQETQYF	TGTGCCAGCAGAGTTGGACTAGCGGGACAGGAGACCCAGTACTTC
TRBV27	-	TRBJ1-1	few	CASGAAMGTEAFF	TGTGCCAGCGGGGCAGCCATGGGCACTGAAGCTTTCTTT
TRBV7-6	-	TRBJ2-3	-	CASSLSTDTQYF	TGTGCCAGCAGCCTGAGCACAGATACGCAGTATTTT
TRBV7-9	-	TRBJ1-2	-	CASSLAGSGDYGYTF	TGTGCCAGCAGCTTAGCAGGGTCAGGGGACTATGGCTACACCTTC
TRBV7-3	TRBD2	TRBJ2-3	-	CASSTRAGGGADTQYF	TGTGCCAGCAGCACCCGAGCGGGAGGAGGAGCAGATACGCAGTATTTT
TRBV6-5	-	TRBJ2-7	-	CASSYSLPTYEQYF	TGTGCCAGCAGTTACTCCCTGCCTACCTACGAGCAGTACTTC
TRBV30	-	TRBJ1-2	-	CAWSVIPYYGYTF	TGTGCCTGGAGTGTAATCCCCTACTATGGCTACACCTTC
TRBV11-3	-	TRBJ2-1	-	CASSLGYNNEQFF	TGTGCCAGCAGCTTAGGTTACAACAATGAGCAGTTCTTC
TRBV11-2	-	TRBJ2-2	-	CASSLDNRANTGELFF	TGTGCCAGCAGCTTAGATAACAGGGCGAACACCGGGGAGCTGTTTTTT
TRBV30	-	TRBJ1-6	-	CAWITDSSYNSPLHF	TGTGCCTGGATTACGGACAGCTCCTATAATTCACCCCTCCACTTT
TRBV27	TRBD2	TRBJ2-7	-	CASQPTSGRYEQYF	TGTGCCAGCCAACCTACTAGCGGGAGATACGAGCAGTACTTC
TRBV7-3	-	TRBJ2-2	once	CASSRSGGELFF	TGTGCCAGCAGCCGCTCCGGCGGGGAGCTGTTTTTT
TRBV28	-	TRBJ1-1	-	CASSPNRDGTEAFF	TGTGCCAGCAGTCCTAACAGGGATGGCACTGAAGCTTTCTTT
TRBV13	-	TRBJ2-7	-	CASSSPRGNEQYF	TGTGCCAGCAGCTCCCCGAGAGGGAACGAGCAGTACTTC
TRBV6-1	TRBD1	TRBJ2-7	-	CASSTMTGGGDEQYF	TGTGCCAGCAGCACCATGACAGGGGGTGGGGACGAGCAGTACTTC
TRBV19	-	TRBJ1-1	few	CASSRGADTEAFF	TGTGCCAGTAGTCGCGGGGCGGACACTGAAGCTTTCTTT
TRBV7-9	-	TRBJ1-1	-	CASTQAPGDTEAFF	TGTGCCAGCACCCAGGCCCCCGGGGACACTGAAGCTTTCTTT
TRBV6-6	-	TRBJ1-1	few	CASNRGFDTEAFF	TGTGCCAGCAATAGGGGGTTCGACACTGAAGCTTTCTTT
TRBV11-2	-	TRBJ2-1	few	CASSQWRAEQFF	TGTGCCAGCAGCCAGTGGAGAGCTGAGCAGTTCTTC
TRBV28	-	TRBJ1-2	-	CASQTISLYGYTF	TGTGCCAGCCAGACTATAAGTTTATATGGCTACACCTTC
TRBV9	-	TRBJ2-7	-	CASSVDEGEQYF	TGTGCCAGCAGCGTAGACGAGGGCGAGCAGTACTTC
TRBV5-4	-	TRBJ2-3	-	CASSLTTEADTQYF	TGTGCCAGCAGCTTGACGACAGAAGCAGATACGCAGTATTTT
TRBV19	-	TRBJ2-6	-	CASSPVPSGANVLTF	TGTGCCAGTAGTCCCGTCCCCTCTGGGGCCAACGTCCTGACTTTC
TRBV16	-	TRBJ2-7	-	CASSPNSGSYEQYF	TGTGCCAGCAGCCCCAATAGCGGTTCCTACGAGCAGTACTTC
TRBV30	-	TRBJ2-1	-	CAWKRALAWSEQFF	TGTGCCTGGAAGAGAGCACTAGCTTGGTCTGAGCAGTTCTTC
TRBV19	-	TRBJ1-1	-	CASTLNTEAFF	TGTGCCAGTACCTTAAACACTGAAGCTTTCTTT
TRBV27	-	TRBJ2-5	-	CASSPGGETQYF	TGTGCCAGCAGTCCCGGAGGGGAGACCCAGTACTTC
TRBV6-6	TRBD1	TRBJ2-6	-	CASTDRGSGANVLTF	TGTGCCAGCACGGACAGGGGCTCTGGGGCCAACGTCCTGACTTTC
TRBV6-1	-	TRBJ2-7	once	CASSEPEDRETFYEQYF	TGTGCCAGCAGCGAACCAGAGGACCGGGAGACCTTCTACGAGCAGTACTTC
TRBV2	-	TRBJ2-1	-	CASRTTQYNEQFF	TGTGCCAGCAGGACTACCCAGTACAATGAGCAGTTCTTC
TRBV5-1	TRBD1	TRBJ1-5	-	CASSIGTGSQPQHF	TGCGCCAGCAGCATCGGGACAGGGTCGCAGCCCCAGCATTTT
TRBV5-1	TRBD2	TRBJ2-3	-	CASSLGLAGDTDTQYF	TGCGCCAGCAGCTTAGGACTAGCGGGGGACACAGATACGCAGTATTTT
TRBV7-8	-	TRBJ2-1	-	CASSFLDSGFYNEQFF	TGTGCCAGCAGCTTCCTGGACAGTGGATTCTACAATGAGCAGTTCTTC
TRBV11-2	-	TRBJ2-1	-	CASSPGIEQFF	TGTGCCAGCAGCCCAGGGATTGAGCAGTTCTTC
TRBV9	-	TRBJ1-4	-	CASNQQGGNEKLFF	TGTGCCAGCAACCAACAGGGCGGGAATGAAAAACTGTTTTTT
TRBV18	-	TRBJ1-5	-	CASSEGEHQPQHF	TGTGCCAGCTCAGAGGGGGAGCACCAGCCCCAGCATTTT
TRBV28	TRBD1	TRBJ2-5	once	CASSFRPGTEYQETQYF	TGTGCCAGCAGTTTTCGACCCGGGACAGAGTACCAAGAGACCCAGTACTTC
TRBV5-1	TRBD2	TRBJ2-1	-	CASSLRLAGDEQFF	TGCGCCAGCAGCTTGCGGCTAGCGGGAGATGAGCAGTTCTTC
TRBV2	TRBD2	TRBJ2-7	-	CASSETSGSIYEQYF	TGTGCCAGCAGTGAAACCAGCGGGAGTATCTACGAGCAGTACTTC
TRBV13	TRBD1	TRBJ2-1	once	CASSWDSSYNEQFF	TGTGCCAGCAGCTGGGACAGCTCCTACAATGAGCAGTTCTTC
TRBV5-1	-	TRBJ1-2	-	CASSLGGSYGYTF	TGCGCCAGCAGCTTGGGCGGCAGCTATGGCTACACCTTC
TRBV2	-	TRBJ2-5	-	CASTLLTQQETQYF	TGTGCCAGCACCCTCCTGACACAACAAGAGACCCAGTACTTC
TRBV28	-	TRBJ1-2	-	CASSFTGDSYGYTF	TGTGCCAGCAGTTTCACAGGAGATAGCTATGGCTACACCTTC
TRBV29-1	TRBD2	TRBJ2-7	once	CSVGTGTSAEQYF	TGCAGCGTTGGTACCGGGACTAGCGCCGAGCAGTACTTC